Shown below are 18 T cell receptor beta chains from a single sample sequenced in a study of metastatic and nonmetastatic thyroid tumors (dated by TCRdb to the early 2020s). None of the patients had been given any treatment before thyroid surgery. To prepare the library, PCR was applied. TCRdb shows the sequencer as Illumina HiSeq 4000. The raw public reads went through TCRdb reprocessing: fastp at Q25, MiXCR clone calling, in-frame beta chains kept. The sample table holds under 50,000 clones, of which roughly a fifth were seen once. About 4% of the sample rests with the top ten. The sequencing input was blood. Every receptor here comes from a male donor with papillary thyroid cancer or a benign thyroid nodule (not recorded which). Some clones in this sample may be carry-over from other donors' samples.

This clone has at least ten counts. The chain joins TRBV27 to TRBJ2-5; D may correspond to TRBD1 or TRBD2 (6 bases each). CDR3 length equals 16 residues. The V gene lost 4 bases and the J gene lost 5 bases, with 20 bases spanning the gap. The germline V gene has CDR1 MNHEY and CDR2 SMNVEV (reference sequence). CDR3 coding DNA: TGTGCCAGCAGTTCAAACTACAGGGCTGGGGGGGAGACCCAGTACTTC. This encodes CASSSNYRAGGETQYF.

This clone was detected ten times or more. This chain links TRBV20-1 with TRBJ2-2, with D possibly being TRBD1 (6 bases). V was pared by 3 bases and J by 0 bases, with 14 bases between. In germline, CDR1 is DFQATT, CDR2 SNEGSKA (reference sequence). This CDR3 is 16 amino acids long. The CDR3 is CSARATGASNTGELFF. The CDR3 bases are TGCAGTGCTAGGGCGACAGGAGCATCGAACACCGGGGAGCTGTTTTTT.

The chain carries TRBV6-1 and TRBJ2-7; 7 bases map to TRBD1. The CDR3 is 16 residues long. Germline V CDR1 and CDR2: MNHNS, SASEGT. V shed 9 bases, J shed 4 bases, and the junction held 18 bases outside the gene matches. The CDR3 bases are TGTGCCAGAAGAGGTGTTCCCGGGACAGTAGGATACGAGCAGTACTTC. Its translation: CARRGVPGTVGYEQYF.

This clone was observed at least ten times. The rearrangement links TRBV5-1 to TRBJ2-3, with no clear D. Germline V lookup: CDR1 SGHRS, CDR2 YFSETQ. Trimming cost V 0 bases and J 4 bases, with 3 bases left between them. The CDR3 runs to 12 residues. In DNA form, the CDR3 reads TGCGCCAGCAGCTTGGGTTCAGATACGCAGTATTTT. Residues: CASSLGSDTQYF.

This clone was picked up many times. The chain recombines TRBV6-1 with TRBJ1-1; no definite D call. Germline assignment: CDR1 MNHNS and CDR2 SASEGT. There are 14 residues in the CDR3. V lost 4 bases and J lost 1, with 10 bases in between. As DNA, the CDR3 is TGTGCCAGCAGTGTAAGAAGGGAGAACACTGAAGCTTTCTTT. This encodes CASSVRRENTEAFF.

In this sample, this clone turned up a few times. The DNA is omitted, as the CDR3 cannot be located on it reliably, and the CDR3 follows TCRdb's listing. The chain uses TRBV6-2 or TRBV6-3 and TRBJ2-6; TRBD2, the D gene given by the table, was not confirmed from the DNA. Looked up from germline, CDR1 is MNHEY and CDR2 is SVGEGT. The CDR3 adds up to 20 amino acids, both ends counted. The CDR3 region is CASSLRNEQFFGPGANVLTF.

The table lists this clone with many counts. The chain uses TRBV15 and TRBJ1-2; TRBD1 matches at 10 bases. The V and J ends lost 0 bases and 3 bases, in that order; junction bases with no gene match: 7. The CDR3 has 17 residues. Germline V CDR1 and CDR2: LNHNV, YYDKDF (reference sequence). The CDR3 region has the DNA TGTGCCACCAGCAGAGATGGCGGGACAGGGGCGTACTATGGCTACACCTTC. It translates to CATSRDGGTGAYYGYTF.

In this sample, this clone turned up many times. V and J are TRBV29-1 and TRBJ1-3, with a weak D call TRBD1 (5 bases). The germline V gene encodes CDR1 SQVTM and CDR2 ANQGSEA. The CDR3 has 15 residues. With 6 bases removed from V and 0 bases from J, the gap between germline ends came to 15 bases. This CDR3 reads CSVPGRRISGNTIYF. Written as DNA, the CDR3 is TGCAGCGTCCCGGGACGAAGGATCTCTGGAAACACCATATATTTT. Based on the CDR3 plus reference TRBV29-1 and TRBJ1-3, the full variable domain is SAVISQKPSRDICQRGTSLTIQCQVDSQVTMMFWYRQQPGQSLTLIATANQGSEATYESGFVIDKFPISRPNLTFSTLTVSNMSPEDSSIYLCSVPGRRISGNTIYFGEGSWLTVV.

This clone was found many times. The CDR3 sequence: CASSPRDTSFQETQYF. CDR3 in DNA: TGCGCCAGCAGCCCCCGGGACACAAGCTTTCAAGAGACCCAGTACTTC. V is TRBV5-1 and J is TRBJ2-5; tentatively, D is TRBD1 (6 bases). Between the trimmed V and J ends, which lost 4 bases and 2 bases, there was a span of 18 bases. The CDR3 is 16 residues long. Looked up from germline, CDR1 is SGHRS and CDR2 is YFSETQ.

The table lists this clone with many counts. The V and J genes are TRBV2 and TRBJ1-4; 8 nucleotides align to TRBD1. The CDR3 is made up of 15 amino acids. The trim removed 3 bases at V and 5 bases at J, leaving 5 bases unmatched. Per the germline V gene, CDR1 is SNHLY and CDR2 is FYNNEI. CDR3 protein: CASSEEGQVNEKLFF. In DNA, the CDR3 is TGTGCCAGCAGTGAGGAGGGACAGGTCAATGAAAAACTGTTTTTT.

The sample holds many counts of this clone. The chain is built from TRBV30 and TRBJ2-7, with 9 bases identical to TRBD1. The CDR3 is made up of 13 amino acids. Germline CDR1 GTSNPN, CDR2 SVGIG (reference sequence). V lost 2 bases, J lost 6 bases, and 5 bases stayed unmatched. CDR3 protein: CAWSWTGEGEQYF. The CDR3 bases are TGTGCCTGGAGTTGGACAGGGGAAGGCGAGCAGTACTTC.

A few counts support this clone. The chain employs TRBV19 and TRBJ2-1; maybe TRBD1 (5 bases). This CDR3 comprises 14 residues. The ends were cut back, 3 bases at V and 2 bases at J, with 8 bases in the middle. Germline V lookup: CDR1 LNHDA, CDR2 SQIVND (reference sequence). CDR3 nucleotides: TGTGCCAGTAGTATTTTAGGGGCCTACAATGAGCAGTTCTTC. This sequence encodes CASSILGAYNEQFF.

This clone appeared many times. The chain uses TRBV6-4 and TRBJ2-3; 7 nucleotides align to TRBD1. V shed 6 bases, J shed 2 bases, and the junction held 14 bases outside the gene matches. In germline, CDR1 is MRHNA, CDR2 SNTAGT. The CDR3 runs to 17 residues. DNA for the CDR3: TGTGCCAGCAGGGGAACTGGACAGGAGCCACTCACAGATACGCAGTATTTT. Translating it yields CASRGTGQEPLTDTQYF.

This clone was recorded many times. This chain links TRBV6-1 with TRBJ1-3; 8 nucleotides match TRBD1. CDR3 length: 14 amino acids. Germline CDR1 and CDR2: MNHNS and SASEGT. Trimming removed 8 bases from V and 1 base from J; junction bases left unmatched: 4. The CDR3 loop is CASHDRGSGNTIYF. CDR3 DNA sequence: TGTGCCAGCCACGACAGGGGATCTGGAAACACCATATATTTT.

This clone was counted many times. CDR3: CASSVGGADTQYF. The CDR3, as DNA: TGTGCCAGCAGCGTAGGAGGGGCAGATACGCAGTATTTT. The chain combines TRBV9 with TRBJ2-3; either TRBD1 or TRBD2 may supply D (5 bases each). With 0 bases removed from V and 4 bases from J, the gap between germline ends came to 6 bases. Germline CDR1 reads SGDLS; CDR2 reads YYNGEE. This CDR3 is 13 amino acids long. The full variable domain, its missing parts supplied by reference TRBV9 and TRBJ2-3, is DSGVTQTPKHLITATGQRVTLRCSPRSGDLSVYWYQQSLDQGLQFLIQYYNGEERAKGNILERFSAQQFPDLHSELNLSSLELGDSALYFCASSVGGADTQYFGPGTRLTVL.

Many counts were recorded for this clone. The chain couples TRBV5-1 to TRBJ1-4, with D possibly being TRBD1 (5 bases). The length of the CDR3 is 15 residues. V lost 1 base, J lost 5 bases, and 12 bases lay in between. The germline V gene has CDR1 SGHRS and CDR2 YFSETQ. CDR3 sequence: CASSLTGTGNEKLFF. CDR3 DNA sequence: TGCGCCAGCAGCTTGACCGGGACGGGGAATGAAAAACTGTTTTTT.

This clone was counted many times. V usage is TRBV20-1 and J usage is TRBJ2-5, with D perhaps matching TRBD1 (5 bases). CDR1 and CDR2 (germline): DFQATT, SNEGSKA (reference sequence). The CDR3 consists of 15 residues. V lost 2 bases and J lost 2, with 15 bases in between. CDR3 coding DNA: TGCAGTGCTAGACCTTTAACAGGCGCTCAAGAGACCCAGTACTTC. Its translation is CSARPLTGAQETQYF.

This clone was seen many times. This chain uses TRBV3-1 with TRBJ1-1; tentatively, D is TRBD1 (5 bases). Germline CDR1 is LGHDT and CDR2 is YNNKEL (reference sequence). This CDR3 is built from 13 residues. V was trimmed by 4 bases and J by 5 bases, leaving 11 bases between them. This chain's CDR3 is CASSRREGTEAFF. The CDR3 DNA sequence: TGTGCCAGCAGCCGTAGGGAGGGGACTGAAGCTTTCTTT.